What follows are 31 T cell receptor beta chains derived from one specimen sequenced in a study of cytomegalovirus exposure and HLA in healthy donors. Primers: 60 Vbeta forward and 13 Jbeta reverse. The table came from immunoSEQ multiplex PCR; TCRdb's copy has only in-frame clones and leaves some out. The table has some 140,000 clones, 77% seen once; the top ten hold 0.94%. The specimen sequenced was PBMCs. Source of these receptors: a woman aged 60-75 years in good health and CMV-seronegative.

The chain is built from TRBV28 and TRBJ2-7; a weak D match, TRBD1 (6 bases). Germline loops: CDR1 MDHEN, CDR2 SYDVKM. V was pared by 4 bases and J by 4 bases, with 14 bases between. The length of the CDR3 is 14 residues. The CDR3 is CASSSSRGLYEQYF. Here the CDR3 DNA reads TGTGCCAGCAGTTCATCCAGGGGTCTGTACGAGCAGTACTTC.

The CDR3 protein is CASSLYRGTGLEQYF. CDR3 bases: TGTGCCAGCAGTTTATATCGCGGGACAGGCCTCGAGCAGTACTTC. This chain joins TRBV27 and TRBJ2-7; TRBD1 aligns across 8 bases. V shed 1 base and J 6 bases; nucleotides not matched to a gene: 8. The CDR3 runs 15 residues. Germline values: CDR1 MNHEY, CDR2 SMNVEV (reference sequence).

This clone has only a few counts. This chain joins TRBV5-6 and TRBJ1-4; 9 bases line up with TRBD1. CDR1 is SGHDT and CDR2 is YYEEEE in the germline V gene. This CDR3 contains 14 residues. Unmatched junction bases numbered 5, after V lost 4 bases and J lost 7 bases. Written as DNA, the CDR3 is TGTGCCAGCAGCCCGGGACAGGGAGGTGAAAAACTGTTTTTT. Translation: CASSPGQGGEKLFF. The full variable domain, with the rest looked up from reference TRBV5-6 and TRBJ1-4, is DAGVTQSPTHLIKTRGQQVTLRCSPKSGHDTVSWYQQALGQGPQFIFQYYEEEERQRGNFPDRFSGHQFPNYSSELNVNALLLGDSALYLCASSPGQGGEKLFFGSGTQLSVL.

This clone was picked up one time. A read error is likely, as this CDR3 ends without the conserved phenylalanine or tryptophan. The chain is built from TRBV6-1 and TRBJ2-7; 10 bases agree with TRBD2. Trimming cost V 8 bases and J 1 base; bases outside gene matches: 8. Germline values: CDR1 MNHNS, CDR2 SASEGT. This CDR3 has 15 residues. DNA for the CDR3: TGTGCCAGCCGACATAAAGCGGGGGGGTCCTACGAGCAGTACCTC. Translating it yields CASRHKAGGSYEQYL.

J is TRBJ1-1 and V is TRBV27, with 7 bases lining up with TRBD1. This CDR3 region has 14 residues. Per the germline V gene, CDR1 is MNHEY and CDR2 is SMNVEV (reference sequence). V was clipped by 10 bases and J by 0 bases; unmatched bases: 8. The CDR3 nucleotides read TGTGCCACCCAATCGGGACAGATGAACACTGAAGCTTTCTTT. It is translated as CATQSGQMNTEAFF.

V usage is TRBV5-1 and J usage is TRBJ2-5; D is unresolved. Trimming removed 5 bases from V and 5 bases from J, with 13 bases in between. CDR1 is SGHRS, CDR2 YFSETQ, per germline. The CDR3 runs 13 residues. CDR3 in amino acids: CASRVGSIETQYF. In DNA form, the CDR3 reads TGCGCCAGCAGGGTGGGCAGCATTGAGACCCAGTACTTC.

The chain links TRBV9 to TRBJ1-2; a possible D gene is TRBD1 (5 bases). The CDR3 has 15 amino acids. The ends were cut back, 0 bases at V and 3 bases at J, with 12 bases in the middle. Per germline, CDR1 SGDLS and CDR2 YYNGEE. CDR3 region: CASSVAGGLDYGYTF. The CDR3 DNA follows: TGTGCCAGCAGCGTAGCTGGGGGGTTAGACTATGGCTACACCTTC.

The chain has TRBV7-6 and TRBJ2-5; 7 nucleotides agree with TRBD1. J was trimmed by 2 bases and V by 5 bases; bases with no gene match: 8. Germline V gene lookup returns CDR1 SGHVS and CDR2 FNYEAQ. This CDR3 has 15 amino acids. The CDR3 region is CASSQGDRAQETQYF. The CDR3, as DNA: TGTGCCAGCAGCCAAGGAGACAGGGCACAAGAGACCCAGTACTTC.

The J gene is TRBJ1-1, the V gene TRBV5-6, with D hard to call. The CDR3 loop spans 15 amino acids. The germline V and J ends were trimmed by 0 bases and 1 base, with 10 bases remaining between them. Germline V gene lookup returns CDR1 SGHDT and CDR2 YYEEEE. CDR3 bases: TGTGCCAGCAGCTTGGGGCCACGGGAGAACACTGAAGCTTTCTTT. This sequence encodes CASSLGPRENTEAFF.

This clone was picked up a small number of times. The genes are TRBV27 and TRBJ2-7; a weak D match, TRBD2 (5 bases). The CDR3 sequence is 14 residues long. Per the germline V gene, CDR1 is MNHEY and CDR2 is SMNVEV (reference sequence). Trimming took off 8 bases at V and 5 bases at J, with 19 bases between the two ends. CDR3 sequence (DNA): TGTGCCAGCGCCGAGTTGGTCAGGAGGCACGAGCAGTACTTC. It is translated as CASAELVRRHEQYF.

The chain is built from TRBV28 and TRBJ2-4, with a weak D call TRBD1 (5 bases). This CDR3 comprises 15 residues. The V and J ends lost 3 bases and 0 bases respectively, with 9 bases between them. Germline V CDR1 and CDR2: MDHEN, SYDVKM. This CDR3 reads CASSLPTVAKNIQYF. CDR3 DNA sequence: TGTGCCAGCAGTTTGCCGACAGTAGCCAAAAACATTCAGTACTTC.

The CDR3 region is CASRRTGGETQYF. As DNA, the CDR3 is TGCGCCAGCCGCAGGACAGGGGGAGAGACCCAGTACTTC. The rearrangement uses TRBV5-1 and TRBJ2-5; 10 nucleotides agree with TRBD1. This CDR3 has 13 amino acids. Trimming cost V 7 bases and J 4 bases; bases outside gene matches: 4. Looked up from germline, CDR1 is SGHRS and CDR2 is YFSETQ. The full variable domain, with the rest looked up from reference TRBV5-1 and TRBJ2-5, is KAGVTQTPRYLIKTRGQQVTLSCSPISGHRSVSWYQQTPGQGLQFLFEYFSETQRNKGNFPGRFSGRQFSNSRSEMNVSTLELGDSALYLCASRRTGGETQYFGPGTRLLVL.

CDR3 loop: CASSSIFTGTPKGGETQYF. DNA for the CDR3: TGTGCCAGCAGCTCAATCTTCACCGGGACACCAAAGGGGGGGGAGACCCAGTACTTC. The chain uses TRBV7-8 and TRBJ2-5; possibly TRBD2 for D (7 bases). CDR1 is SGHVS, CDR2 FQNEAQ, per germline. The V and J ends lost 4 bases and 5 bases respectively, with 29 bases between them. The CDR3 is 19 residues long.

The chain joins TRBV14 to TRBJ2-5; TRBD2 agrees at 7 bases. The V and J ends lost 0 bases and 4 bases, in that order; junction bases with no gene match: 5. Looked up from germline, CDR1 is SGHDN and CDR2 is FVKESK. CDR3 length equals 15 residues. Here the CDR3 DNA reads TGTGCCAGCAGCCAAGAGCTAGGACTAGGAGAGACCCAGTACTTC. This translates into CASSQELGLGETQYF.

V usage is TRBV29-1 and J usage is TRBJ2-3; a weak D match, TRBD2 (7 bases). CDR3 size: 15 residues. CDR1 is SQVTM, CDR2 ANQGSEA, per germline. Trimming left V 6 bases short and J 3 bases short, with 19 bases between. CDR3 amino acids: CSVDPGGRGTDTQYF. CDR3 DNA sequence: TGCAGCGTCGATCCGGGGGGCCGGGGTACAGATACGCAGTATTTT.

The CDR3 loop reads CASSLFTGNNEQFF. The CDR3 DNA reads as TGTGCCAGCAGCCTGTTCACAGGGAACAATGAGCAGTTCTTC. The chain carries TRBV5-8 and TRBJ2-1, with D possibly matching TRBD1 (6 bases). Germline values: CDR1 SGHTS, CDR2 YDEGEE. The V gene lost 4 bases and the J gene lost 5 bases, with 13 bases spanning the gap. This CDR3 is 14 amino acids long.

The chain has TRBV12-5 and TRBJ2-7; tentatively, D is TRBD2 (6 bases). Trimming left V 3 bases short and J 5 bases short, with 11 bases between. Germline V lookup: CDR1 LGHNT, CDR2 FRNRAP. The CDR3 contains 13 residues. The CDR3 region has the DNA TGTGCTAGTGGTTTAATCGGGAGAGACGAGCAGTACTTC. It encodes CASGLIGRDEQYF.

DNA for the CDR3: TGTGCCAGCAGCTTAAGGGGTTATCCAGCGGGAGATATGCGGGGGGCCACAGATACGCAGTATTTT. Translated, it gives CASSLRGYPAGDMRGATDTQYF. The V gene is TRBV7-3, the J gene TRBJ2-3, with TRBD2 identical over 8 bases. CDR3 length equals 22 residues. Germline-derived CDR1 and CDR2 are SGHTA and FQGTGA. With V trimmed by 1 base and J by 2 bases, 23 bases remained unmatched.

CDR3 residues: CASSLGAGGSYNEQFF. In DNA form, the CDR3 reads TGTGCCAGCAGCTTAGGGGCGGGAGGGTCCTACAATGAGCAGTTCTTC. The chain carries TRBV7-8 and TRBJ2-1, with TRBD2 identical over 9 bases. Germline-derived CDR1 and CDR2 are SGHVS and FQNEAQ. The CDR3 spans 16 residues. Unmatched junction bases numbered 2, after V lost 1 base and J lost 1 base.

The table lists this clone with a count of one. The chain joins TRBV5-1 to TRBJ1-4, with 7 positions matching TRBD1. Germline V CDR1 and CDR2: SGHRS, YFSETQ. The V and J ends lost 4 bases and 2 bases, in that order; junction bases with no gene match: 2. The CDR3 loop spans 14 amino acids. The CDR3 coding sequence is TGCGCCAGCAGCGTACAGGGGACTAATGAAAAACTGTTTTTT. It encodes CASSVQGTNEKLFF. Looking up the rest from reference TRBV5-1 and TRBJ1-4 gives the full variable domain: KAGVTQTPRYLIKTRGQQVTLSCSPISGHRSVSWYQQTPGQGLQFLFEYFSETQRNKGNFPGRFSGRQFSNSRSEMNVSTLELGDSALYLCASSVQGTNEKLFFGSGTQLSVL.

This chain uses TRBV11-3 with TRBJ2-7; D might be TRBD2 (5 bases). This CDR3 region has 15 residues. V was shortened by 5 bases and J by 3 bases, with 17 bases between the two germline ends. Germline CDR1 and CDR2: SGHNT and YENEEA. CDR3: CASSTAGQEDYEQYF. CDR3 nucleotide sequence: TGTGCCAGCAGCACCGCGGGCCAAGAAGACTACGAGCAGTACTTC.

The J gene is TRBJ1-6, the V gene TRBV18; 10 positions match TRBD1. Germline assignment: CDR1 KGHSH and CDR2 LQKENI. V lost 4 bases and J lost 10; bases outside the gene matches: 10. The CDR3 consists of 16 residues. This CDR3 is CASSLWTGGSWSPLHF. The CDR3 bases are TGTGCCAGCTCACTATGGACAGGGGGATCCTGGTCACCCCTCCACTTT.

CDR3 loop: CASSGDRVGSYEQYF. The CDR3 nucleotides are TGTGCCAGCAGTGGGGACAGGGTGGGGTCCTACGAGCAGTACTTC. The chain employs TRBV6-1 and TRBJ2-5, with 9 bases identical to TRBD1. The J call is uncertain, as TRBJ2-7 better fits the DNA end. CDR3 length equals 15 residues. Per the germline V gene, CDR1 is MNHNS and CDR2 is SASEGT.

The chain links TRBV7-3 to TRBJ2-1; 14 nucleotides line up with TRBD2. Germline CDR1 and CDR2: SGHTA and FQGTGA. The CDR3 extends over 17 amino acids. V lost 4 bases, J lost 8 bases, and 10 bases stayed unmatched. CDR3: CASSSRLAGGPSDEQFF. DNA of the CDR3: TGTGCCAGCAGCTCTCGACTAGCGGGGGGGCCCTCCGATGAGCAGTTCTTC.

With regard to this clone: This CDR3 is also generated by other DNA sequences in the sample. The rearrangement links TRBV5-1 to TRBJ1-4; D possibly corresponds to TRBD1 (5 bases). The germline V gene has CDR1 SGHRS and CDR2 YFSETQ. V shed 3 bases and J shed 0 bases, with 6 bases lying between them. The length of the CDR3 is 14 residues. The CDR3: CASSSTATNEKLFF. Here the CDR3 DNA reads TGCGCCAGCAGCTCGACAGCAACTAATGAAAAACTGTTTTTT.

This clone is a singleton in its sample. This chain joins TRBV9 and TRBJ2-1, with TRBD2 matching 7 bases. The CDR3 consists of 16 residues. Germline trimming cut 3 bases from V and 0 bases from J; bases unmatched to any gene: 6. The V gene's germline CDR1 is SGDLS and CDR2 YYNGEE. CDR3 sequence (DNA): TGTGCCAGCAGCGGGGGGGGACTAAGCTCCTACAATGAGCAGTTCTTC. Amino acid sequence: CASSGGGLSSYNEQFF.

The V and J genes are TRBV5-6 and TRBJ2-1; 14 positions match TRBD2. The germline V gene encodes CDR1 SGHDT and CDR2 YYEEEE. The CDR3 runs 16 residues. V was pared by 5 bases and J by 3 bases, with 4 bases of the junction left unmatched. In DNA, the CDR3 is TGTGCCAGCAGGAGGACTAGCGGGGGGATCTACAATGAGCAGTTCTTC. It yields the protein CASRRTSGGIYNEQFF.

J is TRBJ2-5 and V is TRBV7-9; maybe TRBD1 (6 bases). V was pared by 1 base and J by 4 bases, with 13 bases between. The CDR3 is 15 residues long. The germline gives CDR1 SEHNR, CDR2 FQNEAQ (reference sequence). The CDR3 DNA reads TGTGCCAGCAGCTTAGAAGGGGGACGAGGAGAGACCCAGTACTTC. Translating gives CASSLEGGRGETQYF.

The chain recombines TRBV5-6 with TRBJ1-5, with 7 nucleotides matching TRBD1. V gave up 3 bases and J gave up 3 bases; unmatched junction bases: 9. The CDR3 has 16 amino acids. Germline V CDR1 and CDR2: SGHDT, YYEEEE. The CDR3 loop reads CASSSIRGKVNQPQHF. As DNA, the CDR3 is TGTGCCAGCAGCTCGATCAGGGGGAAGGTCAATCAGCCCCAGCATTTT.

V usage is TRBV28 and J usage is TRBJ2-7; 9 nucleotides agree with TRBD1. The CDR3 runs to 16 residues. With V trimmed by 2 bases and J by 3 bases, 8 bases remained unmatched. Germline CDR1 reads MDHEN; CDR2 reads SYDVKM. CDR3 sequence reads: CASSLNVWTGDYEQYF. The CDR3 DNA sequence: TGTGCCAGCAGTTTAAATGTCTGGACAGGGGACTACGAGCAGTACTTC.

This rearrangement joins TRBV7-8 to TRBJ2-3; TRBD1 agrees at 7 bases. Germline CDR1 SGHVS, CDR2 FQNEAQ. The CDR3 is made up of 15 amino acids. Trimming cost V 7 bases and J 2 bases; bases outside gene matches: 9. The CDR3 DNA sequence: TGTGCCAGCACCCGTCAGGGGGACGCCACAGATACGCAGTATTTT. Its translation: CASTRQGDATDTQYF.